These T cell receptor beta chains were read from a single sample in a study of monozygotic twins with inflammatory bowel disease. TCRdb reprocessed the 5' RACE reads and keeps a single row for each CDR3 protein, giving no DNA. In total, the table holds roughly 200,000 distinct CDR3 sequences. Sequencing input: blood. The receptors were sampled from a human donor with ulcerative colitis or Crohn's disease, or a healthy co-twin of an affected twin (not recorded which). The CDR3 runs from the conserved cysteine through the conserved F or W. The order of the fields is V gene, J gene, CDR3 protein.

V gene: TRBV2
J gene: TRBJ2-5
CDR3 protein: CASSDASFSVSQETQYF

V gene: TRBV5-1
J gene: TRBJ2-1
CDR3 protein: CASSLPNPYNEQFF

V gene: TRBV6-1
J gene: TRBJ2-7
CDR3 protein: CASSAAGSTYEQYF

V gene: TRBV7-8
J gene: TRBJ2-3
CDR3 protein: CASSLRDYRPDTQYF

V gene: TRBV6-1
J gene: TRBJ2-7
CDR3 protein: CASRTPGGKDEQYF

V gene: TRBV5-1
J gene: TRBJ2-2
CDR3 protein: CASSLARTGGYTGELFF

V gene: TRBV30
J gene: TRBJ2-7
CDR3 protein: CAWSVGRVRYEQYF

V gene: TRBV20-1
J gene: TRBJ1-5
CDR3 protein: CSARPNGTTSNQPQHF

V gene: TRBV19
J gene: TRBJ2-1
CDR3 protein: CASSTTWDLGNNEQFF

V gene: TRBV14
J gene: TRBJ2-7
CDR3 protein: CASSHGPGEVPSF

V gene: TRBV5-1
J gene: TRBJ1-1
CDR3 protein: CASSGVTGPNTEAFF

V gene: TRBV30
J gene: TRBJ1-1
CDR3 protein: CAWSRGQRNTEAFF

V gene: TRBV11-2
J gene: TRBJ2-2
CDR3 protein: CASSLIGVGQGTTGELFF

V gene: TRBV4-1
J gene: TRBJ1-2
CDR3 protein: CASSPTDRAGGYTF

V gene: TRBV20-1
J gene: TRBJ2-2
CDR3 protein: CSAKGPPSGELFF

V gene: TRBV7-2
J gene: TRBJ2-1
CDR3 protein: CASSPTSGTPSNEQFF

V gene: TRBV3-1
J gene: TRBJ2-3
CDR3 protein: CASSQTTRARASTDTQYF

V gene: TRBV24-1
J gene: TRBJ2-7
CDR3 protein: CATSDHTDLSPGRYF